The clone carrying this T cell receptor beta chain came up once. The antigen is unknown. 13 Jbeta primers and 60 Vbeta primers were used for the PCR. Clones were read by immunoSEQ multiplex PCR, and TCRdb kept only the in-frame ones, dropping some. Found here are about 69,000 clones, about 70% of them singletons; the top ten hold over 9.5%. CDR1 is SEHNR and CDR2 is FQNEAQ in the germline V gene (reference sequence). V was pared by 0 bases and J by 9 bases, with 11 bases between. This CDR3 has 13 residues. This entry comes from a study of cytomegalovirus exposure and HLA in healthy donors. Notes on the study in general: Reports showed the classifier diagnosing cytomegalovirus status with high specificity and sensitivity.

The sequenced sample was PBMCs. This clonotype was sampled from a woman in her twenties or thirties in good health and CMV-seronegative. V gene TRBV7-9 combines with J gene TRBJ1-1; tentative D call: TRBD1 (6 bases). CDR3 in DNA: TGTGCCAGCAGCTTAGCCCAGGGGAGAAAAGCTTTCTTT. Its protein product is CASSLAQGRKAFF.